Here is one TCR beta chain with its context. Only a few counts were recorded for this clone. The specificity of this receptor is unknown. Base qualities are not provided; no much larger clone lies one nucleotide away. Trimming at the junction amounts to 1 base on V and 1 base on J, and the germline ends lie 7 bases apart. The CDR3 covers 14 residues, taking in both the cysteine and the phenylalanine. The DNA shown is the 42-base CDR3, in frame from base 1. The germline V gene (reference sequence) specifies LNHNV as CDR1 and YYDKDF as CDR2. This specimen belongs to a study of T cells in localized non-small cell lung cancer (dated by TCRdb to the early 2020s). Study-level background: The study examined T cell repertoires in 236 patients with early-stage NSCLC and compared tumors with uninvolved tumor-adjacent lungs. The cohort was made up of under 250 treatment-naive NSCLC patients whose localized lung tumors had been resected. Of the NSCLC patients, around 130 were male and approximately 110 were female, and the mean age was approximately 64 years. Study-wide conclusions, independent of this receptor: Because multi-region sequencing of the tumors was not done, intratumor heterogeneity could not be ruled out. The highest T cell clonality was observed in uninvolved tumor-adjacent lung, where clonality exceeded that of tumor, suggesting that antigenic responses were more focused in uninvolved tumor-adjacent lung. A median of approximately 50 of the top 100 tumor clones turned up in the paired uninvolved adjacent lung, and some 28 of those clones also ranked among the top 100 of that same adjacent lung. Higher blood T cell density associated with longer overall survival, while higher adjacent-lung clonality associated with shorter survival. Because the study design was exploratory, TCR variables were selected using unadjusted p-values without false-discovery rate correction.

At diagnosis, tumor, uninvolved tumor-adjacent lung and peripheral blood were collected and then preserved as a mix of FFPE and fresh-frozen material. Blood samples were analyzed as peripheral blood mononuclear cells for TCR repertoire profiling. The immunoSEQ Assay was used to sequence TCR beta CDR3 regions from DNA. The paper's processing steps were these. To compute T cell density, TCR beta template counts were normalized to usable DNA, which was estimated by amplifying housekeeping genes. Richness was estimated with the preseqR package, extrapolating to 400,000 templates for PBMC samples and 120,000 templates for tissue samples. Clonality was defined by subtracting Pielou's evenness from one. Tissue-enriched TCRs were identified by differential abundance testing using productive amino-acid clonotypes, minimum total count 5 and alpha 0.1. The Jaccard Index and the Morisita Overlap Index were used to quantify repertoire overlap between compartments. GLIPH grouped TCR beta CDR3s together with public tetramer-defined viral CDR3s, and a viral motif had to include at least three viral sequences and also show V-gene enrichment. TCRdb holds this immuneACCESS table with in-frame rearrangements only. Some clones are missing; in checked studies, unresolved V genes explain under half, and the rest has no known cause. That table furnishes V, J and clone size, whereas the DNA furnished D and trimming. Recorded for this sample are fewer than 45,000 clones; more than 70% of them occurred a single time. The ten largest clonotypes hold about 2.6% of the sample.

The sample in question was peripheral blood, obtained before any cancer treatment. The origin of this receptor is a female donor of 60 years or more with stage I squamous cell lung carcinoma. The sequence is built from TRBV15 and TRBJ2-5, with the D gene not confidently named. At the DNA level, the sequence is TGTGCCACCAGCAGAGGTACAGCCCAAGAGACCCAGTACTTC. Its protein product is CATSRGTAQETQYF. This CDR3, with the reference TRBV15 and TRBJ2-5 proteins standing in past its ends, gives the full variable domain DAMVIQNPRYQVTQFGKPVTLSCSQTLNHNVMYWYQQKSSQAPKLLFHYYDKDFNNEADTPDNFQSRRPNTSFCFLDIRSPGLGDTAMYLCATSRGTAQETQYFGPGTRLLVL.